This entry is about one TCR beta chain. What it binds is unknown. The immunoSEQ assay was version 4, run in survey mode. Sequencing used immunoSEQ multiplex PCR; TCRdb keeps in-frame clones, though not all of them. The sample has about 33,000 clones; roughly 82% are singletons. Trimming left V 3 bases short and J 7 bases short, with 15 bases between. This CDR3 has 14 residues. Germline V gene lookup returns CDR1 LGHNA and CDR2 YSLEER. These data originate in a study of persistence of HIV-infected CD4 T cells. Turning to the study itself: The sample holds CD4+ T cells responsive to CMV or HIV-1 Gag.

Stimulation used 8.5 to 10 ug/mL lysate from CMV-infected fibroblasts. Memory cells lacking CD40L and CD69 with high CD45RO were sorted. Inclusion required CMV-positive serology and CD4+ counts above 400 cells/uL. The chain uses TRBV4-3 and TRBJ1-2; D gene uncertain. The material was CD4+ T cells sorted from PBMCs after approximately 19-hour stimulation, obtained from a patient who received antiretroviral therapy. This receptor was taken from an adult woman with HIV who was CMV-seropositive. The CDR3 region has the DNA TGCGCCAGCAGCCACTACCTATTGACCGGTGGCTACACCTTC. Protein sequence: CASSHYLLTGGYTF.